This TCR beta chain was observed in a study of T cell responses to AZD1222 COVID-19 vaccine (dated by TCRdb to about 2021). Study-wide context: AZD1222 recipients given second doses at about 4 weeks or at about 12 weeks were pooled, since spike-specific TCR depth and breadth were not found to differ between the two schedules. TCR sequencing covered about 230 trial participants: 200 to 210 given two doses of AZD1222 and about 26 given two doses of MenACWY control vaccine. Trial participants were enrolled by age into subgroups of 18-55, 56-69 and 70-plus years, and about 150, 27 and 61 TCR-sequenced participants, respectively, were included in these subgroups. Overall study outcomes, separate from this receptor: Because no samples from the day 14 peak response were available, repertoires could be characterized only after the peak T cell response. Nearly half of unique spike-specific TCRs reportedly recognized epitopes outside regions mutated in the B.1.351 and B.1.1.7 variants. Conclusions about previously exposed vaccinees are limited, since just six AZD1222 recipients were seropositive for SARS-CoV-2 at baseline. The vaccine-associated CD4 TCRs covered the entire spike protein, and the dominant responses fell in regions 160-218 and 743-854. A significant rise in spike-specific TCR breadth and depth was observed after two AZD1222 doses relative to day 0 and relative to MenACWY recipients. In the small 56-69-year group, the increase in depth fell short of significance, most likely because of low power. Participants were mostly white British and included more females than males, and it was suggested by the authors that clonal diversity may have been underestimated.

The CDR3 regions of human TCRbeta chains were subjected to immunosequencing. On the authors' methods: Repertoire TCRs were matched against a reference library of SARS-CoV-2-specific TCRs generated with the MIRA antigen-specificity platform. Breadth was defined as the fraction of unique TCRs that were SARS-CoV-2-associated, and depth was defined as the fraction of total T cells that were SARS-CoV-2-associated. Using the MIRA data, each spike-specific TCR was mapped to the spike region that the TCR reacts to and placed in a CD4 or CD8 class. Log10-transformed breadth and depth values were compared by one-way ANOVA with Sidak's multiple comparisons tests. TCRdb's version of the immuneACCESS table is confined to in-frame rearrangements and falls short of the full clone set. An unresolved V gene accounts for under half of the shortfall where checked; the remainder is of unknown origin. V, J and clone size were drawn from that table, and D and trimming were deduced from the DNA. Across this sample there are fewer than 45,000 clones, with around 80% seen only once. The ten largest clonotypes hold over 40% of the sample.

Looking up the germline V gene yields CDR1 MNHEY and CDR2 SVGEGT. The CDR3 starts with the cysteine, ends with the phenylalanine, and has 14 residues. The CDR3 DNA has 42 bases and is translated from base 1. The junction shows trimming of 6 bases on V and 5 bases on J, and the gene matches do not reach 6 bases of it. On this clone: Its cognate antigen has yet to be identified. No base quality information exists; no much larger clone differs at one position.

Taken with the paper, the label for time point translates to: baseline before first vaccination. Samples from vaccinated people were obtained from the UK trials COV001 and COV002, which included a single-blind randomized controlled phase 2/3 trial of AZD1222 (ChAdOx1 nCoV-19) in healthy adults. For TCRbeta chain sequencing, PBMC samples were collected from trial participants at day 0 and at day 28 after the second dose. The sequences come from peripheral blood, collected on day 0 of AZD1222 vaccination. The source is an adult in good health. The chain is made from TRBV6-2 or TRBV6-3 and TRBJ1-4, with 7 junctional bases fitting TRBD1. At the DNA level, the sequence is TGTGCCAGCAGCCTTGACAGGGTCAATGAAAAACTGTTTTTT. It translates to CASSLDRVNEKLFF.